The 14 T cell receptor beta chains below were found in one sample sequenced in a study of shared clonotypes between healthy human individuals. The table came from immunoSEQ multiplex PCR; TCRdb's copy has only in-frame clones and leaves some out. The table lists about 2 million clones, over 85% of them singletons. Sequenced input: naive CD4+ T cells sorted from blood. Subset here: CD45RA+ positively selected. The receptor set was obtained from a man between 18 and 29 years old in good health.

A word on this clone: Other nucleotide sequences in the sample specify the same CDR3. This sequence joins TRBV30 and TRBJ1-1; no firm D call. This CDR3 comprises 13 residues. The V gene's germline CDR1 is GTSNPN and CDR2 SVGIG (reference sequence). With 3 bases removed from V and 2 bases from J, the gap between germline ends came to 10 bases. CDR3 loop: CAWREQGNTEAFF. DNA of the CDR3: TGTGCCTGGAGGGAGCAAGGTAACACTGAAGCTTTCTTT.

The chain has TRBV9 and TRBJ1-5, with D possibly matching TRBD1 (5 bases). This CDR3 spans 14 amino acids. Trimming pared 2 bases from V and 7 bases from J, leaving 13 bases between. CDR1 and CDR2 (germline): SGDLS, YYNGEE. CDR3 DNA: TGTGCCAGCAGCGTTGGGGGGGTAGGGCAGCCCCAGCATTTT. Protein sequence: CASSVGGVGQPQHF.

The chain recombines TRBV2 with TRBJ2-5, with 8 bases identical to TRBD2. Per the germline V gene, CDR1 is SNHLY and CDR2 is FYNNEI. Trimming removed 3 bases from V and 9 bases from J; junction bases left unmatched: 12. This CDR3 comprises 15 residues. The CDR3 spells CASSDTLAGSMAQYF. The CDR3 nucleotides read TGTGCCAGCAGTGATACTCTAGCGGGCAGCATGGCCCAGTACTTC.

This rearrangement joins TRBV13 to TRBJ2-7, with 9 nucleotides matching TRBD2. Germline assignment: CDR1 PRHDT and CDR2 FYEKMQ (reference sequence). CDR3 length: 16 residues. V lost 0 bases, J lost 7 bases, and 10 bases stayed unmatched. CDR3 coding DNA: TGTGCCAGCAGCTTAGGTATGGGTAGCGGGAGTCCTGAGCAGTACTTC. Its translation is CASSLGMGSGSPEQYF.

The V call is TRBV5-1, the J call TRBJ2-3, with D perhaps matching TRBD1 (6 bases). Germline V gene lookup returns CDR1 SGHRS and CDR2 YFSETQ. The CDR3 runs to 13 residues. Trimming stripped 4 bases from V and 6 bases from J, with 12 bases between. CDR3 sequence reads: CASSNMGADTQYF. DNA for the CDR3: TGCGCCAGCAGCAATATGGGGGCGGATACGCAGTATTTT.

This chain links TRBV9 with TRBJ2-1; 12 nucleotides line up with TRBD2. With 0 bases clipped from V and 7 bases from J, the junction kept 2 bases outside the gene matches. CDR3 length equals 15 residues. Germline lookup yields CDR1 SGDLS and CDR2 YYNGEE. The CDR3 DNA is TGTGCCAGCAGCGTAGACGGACTAGCGGGGAATGAGCAGTTCTTC. Residues: CASSVDGLAGNEQFF.

The CDR3 DNA sequence: TGTGCCAGCAGTGTGCCAGCGGGGGTCCAAGAGACCCAGTACTTC. This gives the protein CASSVPAGVQETQYF. The chain couples TRBV25-1 to TRBJ2-5, with 8 bases fitting TRBD2. V lost 4 bases and J lost 1; bases outside the gene matches: 5. Germline assignment: CDR1 MGHDK and CDR2 SYGVNS. This CDR3 is built from 15 residues.

The chain joins TRBV30 to TRBJ1-4; 7 bases line up with TRBD1. Germline values: CDR1 GTSNPN, CDR2 SVGIG (reference sequence). After removal of 8 bases from V and 3 bases from J, the junction contained 12 bases not matched to a gene. CDR3 size: 15 residues. CDR3 residues: CARKPGGSANEKLFF. The CDR3 DNA is TGTGCCAGAAAACCAGGGGGTTCGGCTAATGAAAAACTGTTTTTT.

The chain is built from TRBV6-1 and TRBJ1-6; D gene uncertain. With 4 bases removed from V and 0 bases from J, the gap between germline ends came to 13 bases. This CDR3 comprises 17 residues. Germline V gene lookup returns CDR1 MNHNS and CDR2 SASEGT. The CDR3: CASSGTVSSSYNSPLHF. The CDR3 region has the DNA TGTGCCAGCAGTGGGACCGTTTCTAGCTCCTATAATTCACCCCTCCACTTT.

The chain carries TRBV7-8 and TRBJ2-3; 11 nucleotides agree with TRBD2. There are 16 residues in the CDR3. Trimming removed 5 bases from V and 0 bases from J; junction bases left unmatched: 4. Germline V gene lookup returns CDR1 SGHVS and CDR2 FQNEAQ. The DNA for the CDR3 is TGTGCCAGCAGCCCTCGGACTAGCGGGAGCACAGATACGCAGTATTTT. This gives the protein CASSPRTSGSTDTQYF.

The rearrangement uses TRBV5-1 and TRBJ2-3; TRBD2 is a possible D gene (5 bases). CDR3 length equals 15 residues. The V end was cut by 0 bases, the J end by 1 base, with 9 bases between. CDR1 SGHRS and CDR2 YFSETQ come from the germline V gene. The CDR3 DNA follows: TGCGCCAGCAGCTTGGGGACTGTGGGCACAGATACGCAGTATTTT. Translating gives CASSLGTVGTDTQYF.

The CDR3 spells CASSLSTSYNEQFF. CDR3 nucleotide sequence: TGTGCCAGCAGCTTAAGTACTAGCTACAATGAGCAGTTCTTC. The chain is built from TRBV7-9 and TRBJ2-1, with D possibly TRBD2 on 5 matching bases. Germline V gene data show CDR1 as SEHNR and CDR2 as FQNEAQ (reference sequence). V was cut by 2 bases and J by 3 bases, with 8 bases left in between. There are 14 residues in the CDR3.

V gene TRBV18 combines with J gene TRBJ2-7, with D perhaps TRBD1 (6 bases). This CDR3 spans 13 amino acids. Germline CDR1 KGHSH, CDR2 LQKENI. Trimming left V 3 bases short and J 7 bases short, with 13 bases between. The CDR3 bases are TGTGCCAGCTCACCGGGGACACTTAGGGAGCAGTACTTC. Protein product: CASSPGTLREQYF. The whole variable domain, remainder taken from reference TRBV18 and TRBJ2-7, is NAGVMQNPRHLVRRRGQEARLRCSPMKGHSHVYWYRQLPEEGLKFMVYLQKENIIDESGMPKERFSAEFPKEGPSILRIQQVVRGDSAAYFCASSPGTLREQYFGPGTRLTVT.

This clone was seen only once. The chain uses TRBV28 and TRBJ1-1, with D uncertain. Trimming shortened V by 4 bases and J by 5 bases, and 5 bases separated the two germline ends. The CDR3 covers 11 residues. Germline lookup yields CDR1 MDHEN and CDR2 SYDVKM. The CDR3 loop is CASSSSTEAFF. DNA of the CDR3: TGTGCCAGCAGTTCATCTACTGAAGCTTTCTTT.